These T cell receptor beta chains were read from a single sample in a study of monozygotic twins with inflammatory bowel disease. TCRdb derives one entry per CDR3 protein from the 5' RACE reads, leaving out DNA. This sample lists 330,000 or so distinct CDR3 sequences; its ten largest clones have over 2%. Sequencing input: blood. The receptors shown here come from a human donor with ulcerative colitis or Crohn's disease, or a healthy co-twin of an affected twin (not recorded which). Each CDR3 is given with its conserved first and last residue.

J gene,V gene,CDR3 protein
TRBJ2-1,TRBV20-1,CSAPRATFNEQFF
TRBJ1-5,TRBV12-3/TRBV12-4,CASSPLGGANGWQPQHF
TRBJ1-1,TRBV20-1,CSARNLGSMNTEAFF
TRBJ2-5,TRBV20-1,CSATPIDRIAETQYF
TRBJ1-2,TRBV7-2,CASSLYPRLGYGYTF
TRBJ1-5,TRBV6-5,CASSSEAGGSQPQHF
TRBJ2-1,TRBV24-1,CATSDTISGYNEQFF
TRBJ1-4,TRBV24-1,CATSDMVRTTNEKLFF
TRBJ2-1,TRBV9,CASSYSGTNYNEQFF
TRBJ2-1,TRBV5-1,CASGTSYNEQFF
TRBJ2-1,TRBV5-4,CASSFGLPNEQFF
TRBJ1-5,TRBV7-9,CASSLGTNQPQHF
TRBJ2-7,TRBV11-2,CASSLGNYEQYF
TRBJ2-5,TRBV28,CASALFYSGTETQYF
TRBJ2-5,TRBV18,CASSPLLGETQYF
TRBJ1-2,TRBV7-2,CASSSAGRQDYTF
TRBJ2-2,TRBV3-1,CASSLSGRADTGELFF
TRBJ2-3,TRBV7-3,CASGRGLLTDTQYF
TRBJ2-7,TRBV7-2,CASSFRGGTSSYEQYF
TRBJ1-6,TRBV7-2,CASSRTGTPYNSPLHF
TRBJ2-3,TRBV28,CASKGGTSRTDTQYF
TRBJ1-5,TRBV20-1,CSAQYGGENQPQHF
TRBJ2-3,TRBV5-1,CASSLAPLAGTDTQYF
TRBJ1-1,TRBV20-1,CSARRANTEAFF
TRBJ2-7,TRBV12-3/TRBV12-4,CASRDLSYEQYF
TRBJ2-1,TRBV7-2,CASSLAGTSPHEQFF
TRBJ2-3,TRBV27,CASSTGTSGYTDTQYF
TRBJ1-1,TRBV25-1,CASSPGNREAFF
TRBJ2-7,TRBV5-1,CASSLAQGGEQYF
TRBJ2-3,TRBV2,CASIGTSGTDTQYF
TRBJ2-5,TRBV5-1,CASSLLNGGQETQYF
TRBJ1-1,TRBV7-9,CASSSPDRGAEAFF
TRBJ1-5,TRBV7-2,CASSFFGGQGQPQHF
TRBJ1-1,TRBV6-5,CASSYIDRGTEAFF
TRBJ2-3,TRBV29-1,CSARQGTDTQYF
TRBJ2-3,TRBV5-6,CASSLIALRPDTQYF
TRBJ1-5,TRBV6-2/TRBV6-3,CASSLTPSSNQPQHF
TRBJ2-3,TRBV20-1,CSARQGATTDTQYF
TRBJ2-2,TRBV7-6,CASSLQALGSGSLTGELFF
TRBJ2-1,TRBV25-1,CASSEAAIQFF
TRBJ2-7,TRBV2,CASTGFGLGEQYF
TRBJ2-2,TRBV24-1,CATSVGTGELFF
TRBJ2-7,TRBV20-1,CSARDSGSYEQYF